This T cell receptor (beta chain) was captured by sequencing in a study of human versus mouse CDR3 diversity and MHC coevolution. This CDR3 has 13 amino acids. V was cut by 3 bases and J by 0 bases, with 5 bases left in between. The germline CDR1 and CDR2 sequences are SGHRS and YFSETQ. Worth noting for this clone: The antigen is not known.

Study-level findings and limits: By iCHAO1, human TCR beta clonotypes numbered some 1.5 million, the most.

Generated by immunoSEQ multiplex PCR, the TCRdb table keeps only in-frame clones and is missing some. This table holds fewer than 80,000 clones, around 90% found once. The chain couples TRBV5-1 to TRBJ2-3; D not certain. The sequence derives from a person aged 25 to 75 in good health. The material sequenced was naive CD4+ T cells from blood. The sample's subset: CD45RO-negative CD62L-positive naive CD4 T cells. The CDR3 sequence is CASSSFSTDTQYF. The CDR3 DNA reads as TGCGCCAGCAGCTCCTTTAGCACAGATACGCAGTATTTT.